This T cell receptor (beta chain) was observed in a study of CD8 T cells in ankylosing spondylitis. The study's findings and limits: Ankylosing spondylitis blood seemed to carry a telltale TCR beta motif made of eight highly homologous variants. From matched ankylosing spondylitis synovial fluid, disease-linked clones were reportedly recovered at significantly enriched levels.

This CDR3 contains 14 residues. CDR1 is KGHDR and CDR2 is SFDVKD in the germline V gene. Germline trimming cut 9 bases from V and 8 bases from J; bases unmatched to any gene: 7. Points on this clonotype: The antigen remains unidentified.

TCRdb analysed the 5' RACE reads with MiXCR anew, one entry per CDR3 protein. Of around 770,000 distinct CDR3 sequences listed, approximately 10% are singletons. The chain recombines TRBV24-1 with TRBJ2-1; TRBD2 matches at 12 bases. The sequenced material came from blood, either unsorted or a sorted T cell fraction (not recorded which). This clonotype originated in a male donor with ankylosing spondylitis. The CDR3 region is CATARTSGMDEQFF. DNA of the CDR3: TGTGCCACCGCACGGACTAGCGGGATGGATGAGCAGTTCTTC.